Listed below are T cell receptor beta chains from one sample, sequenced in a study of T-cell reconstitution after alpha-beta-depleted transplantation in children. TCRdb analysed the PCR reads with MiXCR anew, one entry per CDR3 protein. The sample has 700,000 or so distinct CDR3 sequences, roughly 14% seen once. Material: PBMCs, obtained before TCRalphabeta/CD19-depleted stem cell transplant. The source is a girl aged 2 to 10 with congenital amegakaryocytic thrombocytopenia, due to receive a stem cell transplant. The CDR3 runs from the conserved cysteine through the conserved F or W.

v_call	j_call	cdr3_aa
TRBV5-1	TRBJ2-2	CASKRGTGELFF
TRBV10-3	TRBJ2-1	CAITASGTSYNEQFF
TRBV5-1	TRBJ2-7	CASSQYLRIFLRKQYF
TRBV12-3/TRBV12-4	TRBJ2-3	CASSPLPDTQYF
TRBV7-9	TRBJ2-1	CASTPRDRVHEQFF
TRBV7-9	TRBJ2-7	CASSTDKTGLPDEQYF
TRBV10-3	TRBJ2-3	CAIRGAGATDTQYF
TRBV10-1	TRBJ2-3	CASSSSSGPTDTQYF
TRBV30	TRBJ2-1	CAWSVRLERYNEQFF
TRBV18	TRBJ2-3	CASSPPLQASTDTQYF
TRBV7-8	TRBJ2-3	CASSLYDVATDTQYF
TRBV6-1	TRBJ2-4	CASNPGPSGAKNIQYF
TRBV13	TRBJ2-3	CASSPGLAGAVDTQYF
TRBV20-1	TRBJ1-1	CSATTGTDTEAFF
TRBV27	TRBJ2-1	CASLPKRGDNEQFF
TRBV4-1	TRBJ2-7	CASSQDNLGGEQYF
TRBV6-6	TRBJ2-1	CASSLPWHEQFF
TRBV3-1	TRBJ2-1	CASSQDLVAGLNEQFF
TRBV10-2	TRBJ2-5	CASATSGRAAGQETQYF
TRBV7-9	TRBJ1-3	CASSPANSGNTIYF
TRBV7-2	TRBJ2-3	CASSSPGLADSGDTQYF
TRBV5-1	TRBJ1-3	CASSLTGRNSGNTIYF
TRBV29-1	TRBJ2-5	CSVRGTRGETQYF
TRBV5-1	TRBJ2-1	CASSLGPGFTYNEQFF
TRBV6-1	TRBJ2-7	CASRTGTGTYEQYF
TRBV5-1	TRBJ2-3	CASSVRGDTQYF
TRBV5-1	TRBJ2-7	CASSRAGTSSYEQYF
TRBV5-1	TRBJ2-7	CASSLGSSSYEQYF
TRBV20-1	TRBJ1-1	CSARITEAFF
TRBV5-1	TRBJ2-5	CASSFDRGSRSQYF
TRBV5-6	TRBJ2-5	CASSHPEETQYF